Included here is one T cell receptor (beta chain) sequence, with context. The sample is drawn from a study of blood T cell repertoires in COVID-19. V was shortened by 3 bases and J by 1 base, with 13 bases between the two germline ends. Germline values: CDR1 MGHRA, CDR2 YSYEKL. The CDR3 is 15 residues long. This table comes from immunoSEQ multiplex PCR, and its TCRdb copy is limited to in-frame clones, with some not included. Among 45,000 to 60,000 clones listed, approximately 85% were seen once. What was sequenced was peripheral blood. The sequence came from a man aged 45 to 65 with active COVID-19. The V call is TRBV4-1, the J call TRBJ2-7; D ambiguous. The CDR3 DNA follows: TGCGCCAGCAGCCATGGGCCCAATCCATCCTACGAGCAGTACGTC. Amino acid sequence: CASSHGPNPSYEQYV.